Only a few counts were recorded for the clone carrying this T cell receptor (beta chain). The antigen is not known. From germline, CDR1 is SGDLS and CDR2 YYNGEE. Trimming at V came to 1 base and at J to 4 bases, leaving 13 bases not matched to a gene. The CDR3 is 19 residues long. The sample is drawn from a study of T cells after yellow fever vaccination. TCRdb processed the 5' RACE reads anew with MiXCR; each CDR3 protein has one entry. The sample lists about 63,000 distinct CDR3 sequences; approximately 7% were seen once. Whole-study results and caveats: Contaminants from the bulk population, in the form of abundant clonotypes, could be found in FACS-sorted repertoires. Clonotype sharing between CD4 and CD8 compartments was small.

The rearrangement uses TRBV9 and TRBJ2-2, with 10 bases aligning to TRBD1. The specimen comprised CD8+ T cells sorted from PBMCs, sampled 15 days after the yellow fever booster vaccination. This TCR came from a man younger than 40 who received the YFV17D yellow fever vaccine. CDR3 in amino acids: CASSVRPDRGRRSTGELFF. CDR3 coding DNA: TGTGCCAGCAGCGTAAGGCCTGACAGGGGGCGTCGGAGCACCGGGGAGCTGTTTTTT.